The 2 T cell receptor beta chains below come from one sample, sequenced in a study of T cell repertoires in cytomegalovirus infection. TCRdb used MiXCR to reprocess the reads, holding one entry per CDR3 protein. This sample yields 100,000 or so distinct CDR3 sequences, of which around 45% are seen a single time; around 74% belongs to the top ten. Their antigens remain unidentified. Here the sequenced sample was CD8+ T cells from cultured PBMCs, taken from culture after CMV antigen stimulation. These receptors all come from a human donor in good health (CMV status not recorded). Some clones in this sample may be carry-over from other donors' samples.

The rearrangement links TRBV7-2 to TRBJ2-7; D might be TRBD2 (5 bases). V dropped 4 bases and J dropped 6 bases, with 7 bases sitting between them. Germline V gene sequence: CDR1 SGHTA, CDR2 FQGNSA. This CDR3 comprises 11 residues. CDR3 amino acids: CASSSAGEQYF. CDR3 coding DNA: TGTGCCAGCAGCTCCGCGGGCGAGCAGTACTTC.

The V gene is TRBV9, the J gene TRBJ1-1; TRBD1 agrees at 9 bases. The CDR3 consists of 16 residues. CDR1 is SGDLS and CDR2 is YYNGEE in the germline V gene. With 3 bases clipped from V and 5 bases from J, the junction kept 11 bases outside the gene matches. CDR3 sequence reads: CASSDTPGQGLTEAFF. The CDR3 bases are TGTGCCAGCAGCGATACTCCGGGACAGGGACTAACTGAAGCTTTCTTT.